The 24 T cell receptor beta chains listed next were all sequenced from one sample in a study of T cell responses to AZD1222 COVID-19 vaccine listed by TCRdb under 2021. Library construction relied on the immunoSEQ multiplex PCR assay. The immuneACCESS repertoire file appears here via TCRdb, limited to in-frame rearrangements. These files lack a portion of the clones; in checked studies, under half of the deficit traces to unresolved V genes, and the cause of the others is not known. This sample comprises fewer than 300,000 clones, roughly 93% of them detected only once. The ten most abundant clones make up about 0.5% of the sample. Read against the paper, the sample's time point label means: baseline before first vaccination. The input for sequencing was peripheral blood, taken on day 0 of AZD1222 vaccination. The receptor set was obtained from an adult in good health.

The table lists this clone with a count of one. The chain has TRBV11-2 and TRBJ2-3; weak D call: TRBD2 (5 bases). V was trimmed by 0 bases and J by 5 bases, leaving 12 bases between them. Germline V CDR1 and CDR2: SGHAT, FQNNGV. The CDR3 is made up of 15 amino acids. CDR3 DNA: TGTGCCAGCAGCTTAGAGCCGGGAACCGAAGATACGCAGTATTTT. Protein product: CASSLEPGTEDTQYF.

The V and J genes are TRBV10-3 and TRBJ1-1; 7 bases are a match to TRBD1. The length of the CDR3 is 12 residues. J lost 4 bases, V lost 8 bases, and 4 bases had no gene match. Germline loops: CDR1 ENHRY, CDR2 SYGVKD. The CDR3: CAISQGGTEAFF. CDR3 nucleotides: TGTGCCATCTCCCAGGGGGGCACTGAAGCTTTCTTT.

The chain employs TRBV5-4 and TRBJ2-7; 7 nucleotides match TRBD1. CDR1 is SGHNT and CDR2 is YYREEE in the germline V gene (reference sequence). Germline trimming cut 4 bases from V and 0 bases from J; bases unmatched to any gene: 7. The length of the CDR3 is 15 residues. CDR3 in amino acids: CASSRDREASYEQYF. The DNA of the CDR3 is TGTGCCAGCAGCCGCGACAGGGAAGCCTCCTACGAGCAGTACTTC.

V gene TRBV7-9 combines with J gene TRBJ2-5; possible D gene TRBD2, 6 bases. V was pared by 4 bases and J by 5 bases, with 14 bases between. CDR1 and CDR2 (germline): SEHNR, FQNEAQ (reference sequence). There are 14 residues in the CDR3. The CDR3 nucleotides are TGTGCCAGCAGCTGGGGCGGGGTGTGGGAGACCCAGTACTTC. Amino acid sequence: CASSWGGVWETQYF.

V is TRBV11-2 and J is TRBJ1-2; 7 bases agree with TRBD1. This CDR3 has 14 residues. J lost 12 bases, V lost 2 bases, and 12 bases had no gene match. CDR1 is SGHAT, CDR2 FQNNGV, per germline. CDR3 protein: CASSLRLPPQGHTF. The CDR3, as DNA: TGTGCCAGCAGCTTAAGGTTACCCCCACAGGGGCACACCTTC.

This clone was recorded only once. The J gene is TRBJ2-7, the V gene TRBV28, with D possibly TRBD2 on 6 matching bases. Trimming took off 5 bases at V and 1 base at J, with 30 bases between the two ends. Germline values: CDR1 MDHEN, CDR2 SYDVKM. The CDR3 loop spans 20 amino acids. Written as DNA, the CDR3 is TGTGCCAGCAGTCACGGTCGGGACTGGCGGATAGGACTCCTTTCCTACGAGCAGTACTTC. This encodes CASSHGRDWRIGLLSYEQYF.

The chain combines TRBV4-3 with TRBJ2-2; no definite D call. The CDR3 extends over 16 amino acids. CDR1 is LGHNA and CDR2 is YSLEER in the germline V gene. The V gene lost 7 bases and the J gene lost 0 bases, with 15 bases spanning the gap. CDR3 DNA: TGCGCCAGCACCTACGAGCCGTGGACGAACACCGGGGAGCTGTTTTTT. This translates into CASTYEPWTNTGELFF.

Details on this clone: Other DNA sequences of this sample code for an identical CDR3. The J gene is TRBJ2-7, the V gene TRBV12-3 or TRBV12-4; D is undetermined. V was cut by 5 bases and J by 4 bases, with 6 bases left in between. CDR3 length: 11 residues. CDR3 region: CASSPGYEQYF. In DNA, the CDR3 is TGTGCCAGCAGTCCCGGATACGAGCAGTACTTC.

The rearrangement uses TRBV28 and TRBJ2-1; D might be TRBD1 (6 bases). Germline assignment: CDR1 MDHEN and CDR2 SYDVKM. The CDR3 has 14 residues. The V end was cut by 6 bases, the J end by 7 bases, with 16 bases between. CDR3 DNA: TGTGCCAGCAGGAGTCAGGGGATGGCGAATGAGCAGTTCTTC. This gives the protein CASRSQGMANEQFF.

This chain joins TRBV5-1 and TRBJ2-1, with 9 bases identical to TRBD2. Trimming at V came to 7 bases and at J to 10 bases, leaving 12 bases not matched to a gene. The germline gives CDR1 SGHRS, CDR2 YFSETQ. This CDR3 is built from 14 residues. CDR3: CASSGNSGGGEQFF. The CDR3 bases are TGCGCCAGCTCCGGTAATAGCGGGGGTGGGGAGCAGTTCTTC. The variable domain in full, completed from reference TRBV5-1 and TRBJ2-1, reads KAGVTQTPRYLIKTRGQQVTLSCSPISGHRSVSWYQQTPGQGLQFLFEYFSETQRNKGNFPGRFSGRQFSNSRSEMNVSTLELGDSALYLCASSGNSGGGEQFFGPGTRLTVL.

This clone was seen a single time. The V and J genes are TRBV28 and TRBJ1-4; the D is unclear. V lost 5 bases and J 5 bases, leaving 18 bases between the germline ends. The CDR3 is 16 amino acids. CDR1 and CDR2 from the germline V gene are MDHEN and SYDVKM. CDR3 sequence reads: CASSTTLPGQNEKLFF. The CDR3 DNA sequence: TGTGCCAGCAGTACTACCTTACCCGGGCAGAATGAAAAACTGTTTTTT.

The chain links TRBV10-2 to TRBJ1-1; the D is unclear. Germline loops: CDR1 WSHSY, CDR2 SAAADI. Trimming left V 6 bases short and J 5 bases short, with 7 bases between. This CDR3 is 11 amino acids long. CDR3 amino acids: CASRLGTEAFF. The DNA for the CDR3 is TGCGCCAGCAGGCTCGGGACTGAAGCTTTCTTT.

The chain employs TRBV2 and TRBJ1-2; no definite D call. CDR3 length equals 12 residues. Per germline, CDR1 SNHLY and CDR2 FYNNEI. The germline V and J ends were trimmed by 3 bases and 6 bases, with 8 bases remaining between them. CDR3: CASSDQDNGYTF. DNA for the CDR3: TGTGCCAGCAGTGACCAAGATAATGGCTACACCTTC.

The rearrangement uses TRBV28 and TRBJ2-2; TRBD1 or TRBD2 may be the D gene (5 bases each). CDR1 is MDHEN, CDR2 SYDVKM, per germline. The CDR3 extends over 14 amino acids. V was trimmed by 3 bases and J by 4 bases, leaving 9 bases between them. CDR3 sequence reads: CASSLIGTTGELFF. CDR3 sequence (DNA): TGTGCCAGCAGTTTGATAGGGACCACCGGGGAGCTGTTTTTT.

The V call is TRBV7-4, the J call TRBJ2-7; no firm D call. The CDR3 totals 14 residues. Trimming took off 2 bases at V and 1 base at J, with 9 bases between the two ends. Per the germline V gene, CDR1 is SGHVT and CDR2 is SQSDAQ. Here the CDR3 reads CASSLRLVSYEQYF. Written as DNA, the CDR3 is TGTGCCAGCAGCTTAAGACTGGTGTCCTACGAGCAGTACTTC.

The rearrangement uses TRBV6-5 and TRBJ2-2; possible D gene TRBD2, 7 bases. Germline V gene sequence: CDR1 MNHEY, CDR2 SVGAGI. V was shortened by 8 bases and J by 1 base, with 11 bases between the two germline ends. The CDR3 runs to 14 residues. The DNA of the CDR3 is TGTGCCAGCCGGGGGGCCGGGAACACCGGGGAGCTGTTTTTT. Amino acid sequence: CASRGAGNTGELFF.

The chain employs TRBV6-2 or TRBV6-3 and TRBJ1-3; D not certain. The V and J ends lost 4 bases and 2 bases respectively, with 9 bases between them. There are 14 residues in the CDR3. CDR1 and CDR2 (germline): MNHEY, SVGEGT. CDR3 in amino acids: CASSLRLAGNTIYF. CDR3 DNA sequence: TGTGCCAGCAGTTTGAGACTCGCTGGAAACACCATATATTTT.

This rearrangement joins TRBV2 to TRBJ1-1; a possible D gene is TRBD1 (5 bases). The CDR3 consists of 15 residues. Germline V gene lookup returns CDR1 SNHLY and CDR2 FYNNEI. V lost 1 base, J lost 5 bases, and 14 bases lay in between. CDR3 amino acids: CASSEVGRDSTEAFF. The DNA for the CDR3 is TGTGCCAGCAGTGAAGTGGGCAGGGATAGTACTGAAGCTTTCTTT.

The V and J genes are TRBV5-1 and TRBJ2-1; unclear D gene. Trimming removed 6 bases at V and 0 bases at J, with 10 bases between. CDR1 is SGHRS and CDR2 is YFSETQ in the germline V gene. The length of the CDR3 is 14 residues. The CDR3 region has the DNA TGCGCCAGCACCCTACAGAGCTCCTACAATGAGCAGTTCTTC. Its protein product is CASTLQSSYNEQFF.

The chain uses TRBV7-9 and TRBJ1-6; 8 bases are a match to TRBD1. The CDR3 contains 16 residues. Germline CDR1 and CDR2: SEHNR and FQNEAQ (reference sequence). V lost 5 bases and J lost 7; bases outside the gene matches: 10. CDR3 loop: CASSPWDRRQNSPLHF. CDR3 DNA sequence: TGTGCCAGCAGCCCCTGGGACAGGCGACAAAATTCACCCCTCCACTTT.

This clone was observed at least ten times. The chain recombines TRBV6-5 with TRBJ2-7; 8 bases line up with TRBD1. This CDR3 has 14 amino acids. Germline CDR1 is MNHEY and CDR2 is SVGAGI. Trimming at V came to 5 bases and at J to 3 bases, leaving 6 bases not matched to a gene. The DNA of the CDR3 is TGTGCCAGCAGTAGGGACAGGTCAGGCTACGAGCAGTACTTC. It specifies CASSRDRSGYEQYF.

On this clone: Other DNA sequences in this sample translate to the same CDR3. The chain combines TRBV7-3 with TRBJ2-5, with D uncertain. Germline V CDR1 and CDR2: SGHTA, FQGTGA. This CDR3 region has 13 residues. V lost 5 bases to trimming and J lost 2 bases, with 9 bases between them. The CDR3 nucleotides are TGTGCCAGCAGCCGTGGGTCACAAGAGACCCAGTACTTC. Translated, it gives CASSRGSQETQYF.

V is TRBV5-4 and J is TRBJ1-2, with a possible D match to TRBD1 (5 bases). This CDR3 contains 14 residues. V lost 4 bases and J lost 4, with 14 bases in between. Germline loops: CDR1 SGHNT, CDR2 YYREEE (reference sequence). CDR3 sequence: CASSPSQAIYGYTF. The CDR3 DNA reads TGTGCCAGCAGCCCCTCACAGGCTATCTATGGCTACACCTTC.

The chain carries TRBV11-3 and TRBJ2-1; TRBD1 agrees at 9 bases. Germline values: CDR1 SGHNT, CDR2 YENEEA. The CDR3 covers 14 residues. V gave up 1 base and J gave up 8 bases; unmatched junction bases: 3. CDR3 region: CASSLGDRVDEQFF. In nucleotides, the CDR3 is TGTGCCAGCAGCTTAGGGGACAGGGTCGATGAGCAGTTCTTC.